This entry describes one TCR beta chain. Its specificity is not known. This CDR3 comprises 16 residues. Germline-derived CDR1 and CDR2 are SEHNR and FQNEAQ (reference sequence). Unmatched junction bases numbered 7, after V lost 4 bases and J lost 5 bases. These data originate in a study of identifying expanded T cells in peripheral blood. The study, taken as a whole, reports: Across healthy donors, higher total template counts meant significantly greater approximately two-week count variance. Over two and four weeks, about 15 and 19 clones changed, versus approximately 1.2 between replicates.

TCRdb's table, derived via immunoSEQ multiplex PCR, lists solely in-frame clones and lacks some. The table shows fewer than 80,000 clones, with about four fifths occurring only once. The rearrangement links TRBV7-9 to TRBJ2-3; 12 bases are a match to TRBD1. Sequencing input: blood. The sequence derives from a person aged 18-69 years in good health. The CDR3 reads CASSSRDRGLGDTQYF. The DNA of the CDR3 is TGTGCCAGCAGCTCTCGGGACAGGGGGCTTGGAGATACGCAGTATTTT.